The present TCR beta chain was sequenced within a study of tumor-infiltrating lymphocytes in primary liver carcinoma (dated by TCRdb to the late 2010s). For the wider study: Between late 2015 and 2016, several patients in China with histopathologically diagnosed primary liver carcinoma had surgical resection. Technical replicate repertoires showed high reproducibility, with mean shared-clone rates approximately 0.87 and correlation coefficients above 0.95. Of the five patients, three men and two women aged 30 to 69 years, four had hepatocellular carcinoma and one had combined HCC and intrahepatic cholangiocarcinoma. A total of 35 or so specimens from 5 patients underwent TCRbeta repertoire sequencing, comprising some 25 tumor regions, 5 adjacent noncancerous liver tissues and 5 peripheral blood samples. The study combined TCRbeta repertoire sequencing, expression microarrays and whole-exome sequencing across five regions of each liver tumor, with adjacent normal tissue and blood. Roughly 3.65 to 7.5 million productive TCRbeta reads were obtained per sample, and no significant difference in read depth was found between tissue types. Tumors of the five patients were stage T1-T3 N0M0 with maximum diameters of roughly 4.2 to 11 cm.

Trimming takes 5 bases from V and 5 bases from J, and the germline ends sit 19 bases apart. From the cysteine up to the phenylalanine, the CDR3 has a length of 16 residues. This entry keeps only the CDR3 DNA: 48 bases, framed from base 1. Starting from approximately 460 ng total RNA, TCRbeta-specific cDNA was produced by reverse transcription with a constant-region primer and ProtoScript II reverse transcriptase. TCRbeta libraries were built with three nested multiplex PCR rounds, a slightly modified ARM-PCR procedure. Multiplex TRBV1-TRBV30 forward primers and a Cbeta reverse primer were used in the first two PCR rounds, each of which was run for approximately 9 cycles. A final 25-cycle PCR with Deep VentR polymerase added sample barcodes and Illumina adapters. Before sequencing, amplicons between 200 and 500 bp were purified from gel using a QIAquick gel extraction kit. TCRbeta amplicons were sequenced on an Illumina HiSeq 2500 with 250-bp paired-end reads. Per the original workflow: Reads were quality-trimmed with Trimmomatic v0.33, and paired reads were merged with FLASH v1.2.11 to recover full CDR3 sequences. V, D and J germline segments were assigned to the rearranged TCRbeta sequences using MiGEC v1.2.1b. Clonotype statistics, along with Shannon-Wiener diversity indices, were calculated using VDJtools v1.0.0. To cut down on sampling bias, every analysis after diversity analysis relied on just the 250 most abundant clonotypes from each sample. Using fastp trimming at Q25 and MiXCR clonotype assembly, TCRdb reanalyzed the public sequencing data and kept in-frame beta chains. Each entry is one CDR3 protein sequence, shown with its most common DNA and genes. The V and J calls follow TCRdb's processing rather than the paper's. The sample table contains about 180,000 distinct CDR3 sequences; only one count was recorded for 50% to 75% of them. Around 68% of the sample rests with the top ten.

TRIzol reagent was used to extract blood RNA from unsorted whole blood, while the DNeasy Blood & Tissue kit provided the germline DNA. Patients had chronic HBV infection and were treatment-naive at sampling. Approximately 4.1 milliliters of peripheral blood were collected into K2EDTA tubes before surgery. Results the study describes overall, beyond this receptor: Because the samples were bulk and unsorted, CD4+ and CD8+ T cell repertoires could not be compared. Only the TCR beta chain was sequenced, which likely underestimates true repertoire diversity because unpaired alpha chains were not captured. Pairs of tumor regions showed greater repertoire overlap (mean 36%) than tumor-adjacent pairs (about 17%) or tumor-blood pairs (approximately 15%), which is consistent with antigen-driven expansion. Only five patients were included in the study, and the authors note that the findings should be validated in a larger study. A significantly larger repertoire fraction was made up by the top 250 clones in tumors than in blood (p = 0.039).

Comment on this clonotype: Its antigen is still unknown. Nothing much larger sits one base from this clone, and base qualities are not available.

The source of this sequence is a middle-aged man with primary liver carcinoma and hepatitis B virus infection. The chain is made from TRBV12-3 or TRBV12-4 and TRBJ2-1, with TRBD1 tentatively as D gene (6 bases match). The sequenced sample consisted of peripheral blood. The nucleotides read TGTGCCAGCAGTGGCGGCGGCAGGGGTAGTGACAATGAGCAGTTCTTC. It translates as CASSGGGRGSDNEQFF.